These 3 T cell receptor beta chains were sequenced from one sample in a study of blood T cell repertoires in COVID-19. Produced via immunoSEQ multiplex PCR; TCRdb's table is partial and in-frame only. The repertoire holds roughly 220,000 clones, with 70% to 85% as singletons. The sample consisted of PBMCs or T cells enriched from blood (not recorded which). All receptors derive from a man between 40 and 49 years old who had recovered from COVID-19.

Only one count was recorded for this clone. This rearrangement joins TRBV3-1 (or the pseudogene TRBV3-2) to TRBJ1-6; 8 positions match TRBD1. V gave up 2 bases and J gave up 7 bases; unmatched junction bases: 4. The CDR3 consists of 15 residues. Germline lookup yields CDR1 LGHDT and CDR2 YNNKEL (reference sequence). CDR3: CASSQRTGNNSPLHF. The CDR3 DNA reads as TGTGCCAGCAGCCAACGGACAGGGAACAATTCACCCCTCCACTTT.

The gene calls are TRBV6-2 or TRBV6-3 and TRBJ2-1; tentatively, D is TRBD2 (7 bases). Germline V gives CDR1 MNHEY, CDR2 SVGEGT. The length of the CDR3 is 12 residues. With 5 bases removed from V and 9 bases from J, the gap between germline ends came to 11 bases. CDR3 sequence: CASSLGGAEQFF. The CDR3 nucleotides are TGTGCCAGCAGTCTGGGGGGGGCTGAGCAGTTCTTC.

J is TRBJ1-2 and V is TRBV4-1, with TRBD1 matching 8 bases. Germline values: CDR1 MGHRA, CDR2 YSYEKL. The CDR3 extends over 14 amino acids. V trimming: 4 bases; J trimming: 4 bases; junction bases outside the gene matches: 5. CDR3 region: CASSPGTGLYGYTF. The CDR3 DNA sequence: TGCGCCAGCAGCCCCGGGACAGGACTCTATGGCTACACCTTC.